One and the same sample provided the 21 T cell receptor beta chains below, sequenced in a study of blood T cell repertoires in COVID-19. The method was immunoSEQ multiplex PCR; TCRdb's version includes in-frame clones alone and lacks a portion of them. The sample holds about 310,000 clones, roughly 87% seen once. Sequences were obtained from PBMCs or T cells enriched from blood (not recorded which). The receptors were sampled from a young woman who had recovered from COVID-19.

J is TRBJ1-2 and V is TRBV29-1; D is unresolved. V shed 7 bases and J shed 5 bases, with 20 bases lying between them. Germline V gives CDR1 SQVTM, CDR2 ANQGSEA. The CDR3 is 14 residues long. The CDR3 nucleotides are TGCAGCGCCCCTACTGCAGGCGCAGATTATGGCTACACCTTC. Its translation is CSAPTAGADYGYTF. Full variable domain (remainder filled in from reference TRBV29-1 and TRBJ1-2): SAVISQKPSRDICQRGTSLTIQCQVDSQVTMMFWYRQQPGQSLTLIATANQGSEATYESGFVIDKFPISRPNLTFSTLTVSNMSPEDSSIYLCSAPTAGADYGYTFGSGTRLTVV.

V and J are TRBV28 and TRBJ1-1; tentative D call: TRBD1 (6 bases). The CDR3 extends over 15 amino acids. Germline V gene lookup returns CDR1 MDHEN and CDR2 SYDVKM. Trimming shortened V by 2 bases and J by 10 bases, and 20 bases separated the two germline ends. The CDR3 bases are TGTGCCAGCAGTTTACCCTCTCGGTGGGGGCTTGGAGCTTTCTTT. Protein: CASSLPSRWGLGAFF.

The V and J genes are TRBV4-1 and TRBJ1-1; the match to TRBD1 covers 8 bases. J lost 4 bases, V lost 4 bases, and 8 bases had no gene match. Germline V gene lookup returns CDR1 MGHRA and CDR2 YSYEKL. The CDR3 is 15 amino acids. CDR3 residues: CASSPATGVSTEAFF. DNA of the CDR3: TGCGCCAGCAGCCCCGCGACAGGGGTGAGCACTGAAGCTTTCTTT.

V gene TRBV7-2 combines with J gene TRBJ2-7, with 9 positions matching TRBD1. J gave up 2 bases and V 1 base, and 0 bases lay outside the gene matches. This CDR3 comprises 14 residues. CDR1 is SGHTA, CDR2 FQGNSA, per germline. CDR3 sequence (DNA): TGTGCCAGCAGCTTAGGACAGGGGGCCTACGAGCAGTACTTC. Translated: CASSLGQGAYEQYF.

V is TRBV18 and J is TRBJ1-1, with a tentative D call TRBD1 (5 bases). The CDR3 totals 14 residues. V was pared by 4 bases and J by 0 bases, with 9 bases between. Germline V gives CDR1 KGHSH, CDR2 LQKENI. The chain's CDR3 is CASSRAGVNTEAFF. The CDR3 DNA follows: TGTGCCAGCTCACGAGCGGGGGTGAACACTGAAGCTTTCTTT.

The genes are TRBV30 and TRBJ2-5; D is possibly TRBD1 (6 bases). Trimming cost V 2 bases and J 5 bases, with 21 bases left between them. Germline CDR1 and CDR2: GTSNPN and SVGIG (reference sequence). The CDR3 sequence is 16 residues long. This CDR3 reads CAWSTTFGAGVETQYF. The CDR3 region has the DNA TGTGCCTGGAGTACCACGTTCGGCGCAGGGGTGGAGACCCAGTACTTC.

This CDR3 reads CASSPSPRSTDTQYF. DNA of the CDR3: TGCGCCAGCAGTCCTTCCCCCCGGAGCACAGATACGCAGTATTTT. The chain uses TRBV5-1 and TRBJ2-3; D remains ambiguous. Looked up from germline, CDR1 is SGHRS and CDR2 is YFSETQ. With 5 bases removed from V and 0 bases from J, the gap between germline ends came to 13 bases. The CDR3 has 15 residues. The whole variable domain, remainder taken from reference TRBV5-1 and TRBJ2-3, is KAGVTQTPRYLIKTRGQQVTLSCSPISGHRSVSWYQQTPGQGLQFLFEYFSETQRNKGNFPGRFSGRQFSNSRSEMNVSTLELGDSALYLCASSPSPRSTDTQYFGPGTRLTVL.

This sequence joins TRBV5-1 and TRBJ1-6; maybe TRBD1 (5 bases). CDR3 length: 13 residues. CDR1 is SGHRS, CDR2 YFSETQ, per germline. The V end was cut by 2 bases, the J end by 8 bases, with 8 bases between. The CDR3 DNA is TGCGCCAGCAGCTTAGACAGTCATTCACCCCTCCACTTT. It encodes CASSLDSHSPLHF.

J is TRBJ1-1 and V is TRBV6-4, with TRBD1 identical over 9 bases. CDR1 is MRHNA, CDR2 SNTAGT, per germline. Trimming removed 6 bases from V and 5 bases from J; junction bases left unmatched: 7. This CDR3 has 14 amino acids. The CDR3 loop is CASRLGQGGTEAFF. The CDR3, as DNA: TGTGCCAGCAGACTGGGACAGGGAGGAACTGAAGCTTTCTTT.

This chain uses TRBV7-2 with TRBJ1-5, with D maybe TRBD1 (6 bases). Germline lookup yields CDR1 SGHTA and CDR2 FQGNSA. CDR3 length: 19 amino acids. V was cut by 1 base and J by 0 bases, with 19 bases left in between. CDR3 bases: TGTGCCAGCAGCTTAGGGGCAGGGGCGGAAGCTTATAGCAATCAGCCCCAGCATTTT. Its protein is CASSLGAGAEAYSNQPQHF.

This chain links TRBV10-3 with TRBJ2-2; the match to TRBD1 covers 11 bases. The CDR3 covers 15 residues. J gave up 5 bases and V 6 bases, and 5 bases lay outside the gene matches. Per the germline V gene, CDR1 is ENHRY and CDR2 is SYGVKD. Here the CDR3 reads CAIRKGQGDTGELFF. The CDR3 DNA reads as TGTGCCATCAGAAAGGGACAGGGGGATACCGGGGAGCTGTTTTTT.

This rearrangement joins TRBV19 to TRBJ1-1, with D tentatively TRBD1 (5 bases). The V gene lost 3 bases and the J gene lost 7 bases, with 15 bases spanning the gap. The CDR3 spans 14 residues. Germline V gene sequence: CDR1 LNHDA, CDR2 SQIVND (reference sequence). The CDR3 spells CASSMRRQGDEAFF. The CDR3 region has the DNA TGTGCCAGTAGTATGCGCCGTCAGGGCGATGAAGCTTTCTTT.

V usage is TRBV7-9 and J usage is TRBJ2-5; D might be TRBD1 (6 bases). The CDR3 spans 15 residues. Germline V lookup: CDR1 SEHNR, CDR2 FQNEAQ (reference sequence). The V gene lost 6 bases and the J gene lost 5 bases, with 19 bases spanning the gap. The CDR3: CASRHLGAPGETQYF. As DNA, the CDR3 is TGTGCCAGCAGGCATTTGGGGGCACCTGGGGAGACCCAGTACTTC.

This rearrangement joins TRBV5-1 to TRBJ2-7; D unclear. This CDR3 has 13 residues. V shed 0 bases and J shed 7 bases, with 11 bases lying between them. Germline values: CDR1 SGHRS, CDR2 YFSETQ. The CDR3 nucleotides are TGCGCCAGCAGCTTGGTGTACGCTGAGGAGCAGTACTTC. Amino acid sequence: CASSLVYAEEQYF.

The chain joins TRBV10-3 to TRBJ2-7; weak D call: TRBD2 (6 bases). From germline, CDR1 is ENHRY and CDR2 SYGVKD. The ends were cut back, 7 bases at V and 5 bases at J, with 15 bases in the middle. The CDR3 contains 13 residues. CDR3 in amino acids: CAIKPQGGDEQYF. The CDR3 bases are TGTGCCATCAAGCCCCAAGGAGGGGACGAGCAGTACTTC.

This clone came up once. V gene TRBV24-1 combines with J gene TRBJ2-3; possibly TRBD2 for D (5 bases). The V end lost 7 bases, the J end lost 0 bases, and 10 bases lay between the germline ends. In germline, CDR1 is KGHDR, CDR2 SFDVKD. CDR3 length: 14 amino acids. The CDR3 coding sequence is TGTGCCACCAGGTCCCGGGGTAGCACAGATACGCAGTATTTT. Its translation is CATRSRGSTDTQYF.

The chain combines TRBV5-6 with TRBJ2-3, with unresolved D. CDR1 and CDR2 (germline): SGHDT, YYEEEE. This CDR3 is 13 amino acids long. Trimming took 1 base from V and 2 from J, leaving 5 bases between them. CDR3 sequence (DNA): TGTGCCAGCAGCTTGACAGTCACAGATACGCAGTATTTT. Protein sequence: CASSLTVTDTQYF. The full variable domain, rest sourced from reference TRBV5-6 and TRBJ2-3, is DAGVTQSPTHLIKTRGQQVTLRCSPKSGHDTVSWYQQALGQGPQFIFQYYEEEERQRGNFPDRFSGHQFPNYSSELNVNALLLGDSALYLCASSLTVTDTQYFGPGTRLTVL.

This CDR3 is CASGISGGSGELFF. The DNA of the CDR3 is TGTGCTAGTGGTATATCGGGAGGGAGCGGGGAGCTGTTTTTT. V usage is TRBV12-5 and J usage is TRBJ2-2; 8 nucleotides align to TRBD2. The germline CDR1 and CDR2 sequences are LGHNT and FRNRAP. The CDR3 has 14 residues. Trimming cost V 5 bases and J 7 bases; bases outside gene matches: 6.

The chain carries TRBV18 and TRBJ1-1; 7 bases map to TRBD1. Germline V gene lookup returns CDR1 KGHSH and CDR2 LQKENI. This CDR3 has 14 amino acids. J gave up 3 bases and V 3 bases, and 4 bases lay outside the gene matches. The CDR3 here is CASSPWQGDTEAFF. The CDR3 DNA reads as TGTGCCAGCTCACCGTGGCAGGGGGACACTGAAGCTTTCTTT.

J is TRBJ2-1 and V is TRBV7-9; 11 bases fit TRBD2. This CDR3 region has 15 residues. Germline CDR1 is SEHNR and CDR2 is FQNEAQ (reference sequence). With 5 bases clipped from V and 9 bases from J, the junction kept 9 bases outside the gene matches. Here the CDR3 reads CASSPFSSGRFEQFF. The CDR3 DNA reads as TGTGCCAGCAGCCCTTTCTCTAGCGGGAGGTTTGAGCAGTTCTTC.

This chain uses TRBV5-1 with TRBJ2-7, with D tentatively TRBD2 (5 bases). Trimming took 1 base from V and 2 from J, leaving 7 bases between them. The CDR3 covers 13 residues. The germline gives CDR1 SGHRS, CDR2 YFSETQ. The CDR3 reads CASSLFGTYEQYF. DNA of the CDR3: TGCGCCAGCAGCTTGTTCGGGACCTACGAGCAGTACTTC.